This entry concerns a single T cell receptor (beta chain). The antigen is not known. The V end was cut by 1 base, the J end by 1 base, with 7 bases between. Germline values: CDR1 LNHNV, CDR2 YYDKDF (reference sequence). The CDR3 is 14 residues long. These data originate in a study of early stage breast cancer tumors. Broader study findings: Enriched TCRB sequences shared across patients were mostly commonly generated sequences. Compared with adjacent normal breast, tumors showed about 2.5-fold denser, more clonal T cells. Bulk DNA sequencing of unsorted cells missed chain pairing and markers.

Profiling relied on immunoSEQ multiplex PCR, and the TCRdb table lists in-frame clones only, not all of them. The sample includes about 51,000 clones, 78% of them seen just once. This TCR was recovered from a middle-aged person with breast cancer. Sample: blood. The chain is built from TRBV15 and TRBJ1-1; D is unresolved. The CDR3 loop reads CATSRVGQNTEAFF. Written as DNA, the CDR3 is TGTGCCACCAGCAGAGTCGGGCAGAACACTGAAGCTTTCTTT.